Included here is one T cell receptor (beta chain) sequence, with context. TCRdb keeps only in-frame clones here, not all; method: immunoSEQ multiplex PCR. The profile shows 150,000 to 200,000 clones, 65% to 90% of them singletons. The data derive from a study of blood T cell repertoires in COVID-19. Looking at the study overall: Samples of COVID-19 (acute and convalescent) were obtained from the United States, Italy and Spain.

With V trimmed by 2 bases and J by 4 bases, 9 bases remained unmatched. In germline, CDR1 is MDHEN, CDR2 SYDVKM. The CDR3 is made up of 16 amino acids. This sequence originates from a man aged 55 to 70 with acute or convalescent COVID-19. The gene calls are TRBV28 and TRBJ1-2, with 8 bases fitting TRBD1. The sample was peripheral blood. The CDR3 loop reads CASSLTQGASGYGYTF. The CDR3 bases are TGTGCCAGCAGTTTAACGCAGGGGGCATCGGGCTATGGCTACACCTTC.